A selection of T cell receptor beta chains follows, all from one sample in a study of technical replicates of blood from several donors. Method: immunoSEQ multiplex PCR; TCRdb's copy keeps in-frame clones and lacks some. This repertoire shows around 81,000 clones, 81% found once; its top ten account for around 3.9%. The sample comprised PBMCs. Every receptor here comes from a human donor in good health. Some clones in this sample may be carry-over from other donors' samples. The CDR3 runs from the conserved cysteine through the conserved F or W. D genes are given only for firm matches. A row's size may be missing; if present it is once, few, many or a size class.

TRBV27	NA	NA	TRBJ1-5	TGTGCCAGCAGTTTAGCATGGGCCCCTGGCAATCAGCCCCAGCATTTT	CASSLAWAPGNQPQHF
TRBV7-2	NA	TRBD1	TRBJ2-3	TGTGCCAGCAGCCTCGGGGACAGGGGGCGATGGGGCACAGATACGCAGTATTTT	CASSLGDRGRWGTDTQYF
TRBV12-2	NA	NA	TRBJ2-3	TGTGCAAGTCGCTTAGAGCGCTACTTCACAGATACGCAGTATTTT	CASRLERYFTDTQYF
TRBV7-9	NA	NA	TRBJ2-5	TGTGCCAGCAGCCGTTCCATGGTGTGGGGCATAAAACAAGAGACCCAGTACTTC	CASSRSMVWGIKQETQYF
TRBV6-5	NA	NA	TRBJ1-2	TGTGCCAGCAGTTACTCGACAATATATGGCTACACCTTC	CASSYSTIYGYTF
TRBV16	NA	NA	TRBJ2-6	TGTGCCAGCAGCCTCGGGGGCTCTGGGGCCAACGTCCTGACTTTC	CASSLGGSGANVLTF
TRBV11-2	NA	NA	TRBJ2-5	TGTGCCAGCAGCTCCAGGGGAGAGACCCAGTACTTC	CASSSRGETQYF
TRBV30	NA	NA	TRBJ1-1	TGTGCCTGGAGCCAGACAGGGAACACTGAAGCTTTCTTT	CAWSQTGNTEAFF
TRBV7-9	few	NA	TRBJ1-4	TGTGCCAGCAGCCGCGCGGTGTCTACTAATGAAAAACTGTTTTTT	CASSRAVSTNEKLFF
TRBV9	NA	TRBD2	TRBJ2-5	TGTGCCAGCAGCTTAACGGGAGGGCCTTGGGAGACCCAGTACTTC	CASSLTGGPWETQYF
TRBV27	once	TRBD2	TRBJ2-7	TGTGCCAGCAGTTTACGGGTAGCGGGAGGGCCTTACGAGCAGTACTTC	CASSLRVAGGPYEQYF
TRBV19	NA	TRBD1	TRBJ1-1	TGTGCCAGTAGTTCACCAGCGGACAGGGTTGAGGGTGTTGAAGCTTTCTTT	CASSSPADRVEGVEAFF
TRBV11-2	NA	TRBD2	TRBJ2-7	TGTGCCAGCAGGGGCGGGAGCTCCTACGAGCAGTACTTC	CASRGGSSYEQYF
TRBV7-9	NA	TRBD2	TRBJ2-7	TGTGCCAGCAGCTTAGCATCGGGGGGGAAGTACTTC	CASSLASGGKYF
TRBV6-4	many	NA	TRBJ2-1	TGTGCCAGCAGTGACTCAAGTAACAGCGAGCAGTTCTTC	CASSDSSNSEQFF
TRBV30	many	NA	TRBJ1-1	TGTGCCTGGATGCCCTTTTGGGCCACCGCTGGCACTGAAGCTTTCTTT	CAWMPFWATAGTEAFF
TRBV9	NA	NA	TRBJ2-2	TGTGCCAGCAGCGTTGGACAAACAGCATACGCCGGGGAGCTGTTTTTT	CASSVGQTAYAGELFF
TRBV28	NA	NA	TRBJ2-5	TGTGCCAGTTGGAACAGAGGAGGGGAGACCCAGTACTTC	CASWNRGGETQYF
TRBV7-8	few	NA	TRBJ1-6	TGTGCCAGCAGCTTCGAGTCGAGGAATTCACCCCTCCACTTT	CASSFESRNSPLHF
TRBV7-9	NA	TRBD2	TRBJ2-1	TGTGCCAGCAGCCCGGCTTTGAGCGGGATCAATGAGCAGTTCTTC	CASSPALSGINEQFF
TRBV9	NA	TRBD2	TRBJ2-1	TGTGCCAGCAGCGCGACGGGGGCCGGGGGGGCCTATGAGCAGTTCTTC	CASSATGAGGAYEQFF
TRBV2	NA	TRBD1	TRBJ1-5	TGTGCCAGCAGGGCACAGGGGTCGGGCAATCAGCCCCAGCATTTT	CASRAQGSGNQPQHF
TRBV6-5	NA	TRBD2	TRBJ2-1	TGTGCCACCCGAAGCGGGAACCTTTACAATGAGCAGTTCTTC	CATRSGNLYNEQFF
TRBV4-3	NA	NA	TRBJ2-7	TGCGCCAGCAGCCGAGAAATCGGACAAAACTCCTACGAGCAGTACTTC	CASSREIGQNSYEQYF
TRBV2	NA	TRBD2	TRBJ2-7	TGTGCCAGCAGGGGGGGGGAGTACGCCGAGCAGTACTTC	CASRGGEYAEQYF
TRBV9	NA	NA	TRBJ2-1	TGTGCCAGCAGCGATCAGGGTGTCTACAATGAGCAGTTCTTC	CASSDQGVYNEQFF
TRBV29-1	NA	NA	TRBJ1-5	TGCGGCGTTGCCGGGGACAATAGCAATCAGCCCCAGCATTTT	CGVAGDNSNQPQHF
TRBV7-2	NA	NA	TRBJ2-3	TGTGCCAGCAGCTCCTCTCCCCTGAGCACAGATACGCAGTATTTT	CASSSSPLSTDTQYF
TRBV7-6	NA	NA	TRBJ2-3	TGTGCCAGCAGCTTAGATCAAAGGGGGGATACGCAGTATTTT	CASSLDQRGDTQYF
TRBV28	NA	NA	TRBJ2-4	TGTGCCAGCAGTTTCCCTACCGGACAGAAAAACATTCAGTACTTC	CASSFPTGQKNIQYF
TRBV4-3	NA	TRBD1	TRBJ1-2	TGCGCCAGCAGCCTCGCCGGGACAGGCTCTGGCTACACCTTC	CASSLAGTGSGYTF
TRBV7-7	NA	NA	TRBJ2-2	TGTGCCAGCAGCTCAAATAGCAACACCGGGGAGCTGTTTTTT	CASSSNSNTGELFF
TRBV5-6	NA	NA	TRBJ2-1	TGTGCCAGCAGCCTAGACGAGGGCCGGACCTACAATGAGCAGTTCTTC	CASSLDEGRTYNEQFF
TRBV13	NA	TRBD2	TRBJ2-1	TGTGCCAGCAGCTCGGGACTAGCGGGAGCCTACAATGAGCAGTTCTTC	CASSSGLAGAYNEQFF
TRBV2	NA	TRBD2	TRBJ2-1	TGTGCCAGCAGTGGGGCTAGCGGGAGCAGTGAGCAGTTCTTC	CASSGASGSSEQFF
TRBV19	NA	TRBD2	TRBJ2-3	TGTGCCAGTAGTATATGGACTAGCGGGAGCACAGATACGCAGTATTTT	CASSIWTSGSTDTQYF
TRBV7-9	few	NA	TRBJ1-2	TGTGCCAGCAGTTCCCCTCGGGGTAATGGCTACACCTTC	CASSSPRGNGYTF
TRBV19	NA	NA	TRBJ1-5	TGTGCCAGTAGTTTGCCCGTACGGGGCAATCAGCCCCAGCATTTT	CASSLPVRGNQPQHF
TRBV2	NA	TRBD1	TRBJ1-5	TGTGCCAGCAGTTTGGACAGGAACAATCAGCCCCAGCATTTT	CASSLDRNNQPQHF
TRBV29-1	NA	NA	TRBJ2-3	TGCAGCGCTGCCGGGGGTAGCACAGATACGCAGTATTTT	CSAAGGSTDTQYF
TRBV19	NA	TRBD2	TRBJ2-1	TGTGCCAGTAGTTACACGGGACTAGCGGGTAACAATGAGCAGTTCTTC	CASSYTGLAGNNEQFF
TRBV5-6	NA	NA	TRBJ2-7	TGTGCCAGCAGCTTATTCGAAGAAACACCGTACTTC	CASSLFEETPYF
TRBV10-3	NA	TRBD1	TRBJ2-1	TGTGCCATCATGGGACAGGGGGCTTCGAGCTCCTACAATGAGCAGTTCTTC	CAIMGQGASSSYNEQFF
TRBV27	NA	NA	TRBJ2-7	TGTGCCAGCAGTTTTTTAGGGAGCTCCTACGAGCAGTACTTC	CASSFLGSSYEQYF
TRBV5-4	NA	TRBD1	TRBJ1-2	TGTGCCAGCAGCTGGGGACAGTCGGATGGCTACACCTTC	CASSWGQSDGYTF
TRBV7-3	NA	NA	TRBJ2-7	TGTGCCAGCAGCTTAGCGCCTACCTACGAGCAGTACTTC	CASSLAPTYEQYF
TRBV14	NA	NA	TRBJ2-2	TGTGCCAGCAGCCCGATCTCAGGGTATACCGGGGAGCTGTTTTTT	CASSPISGYTGELFF
TRBV6-1	NA	NA	TRBJ1-2	TGTGCCAGCAGTGATACGGGGGTAGGCTATGGCTACACCTTC	CASSDTGVGYGYTF
TRBV6-1	NA	NA	TRBJ1-1	TGTGCCAGCAGTTTATACCGAGGGACTGAAGCTTTCTTT	CASSLYRGTEAFF